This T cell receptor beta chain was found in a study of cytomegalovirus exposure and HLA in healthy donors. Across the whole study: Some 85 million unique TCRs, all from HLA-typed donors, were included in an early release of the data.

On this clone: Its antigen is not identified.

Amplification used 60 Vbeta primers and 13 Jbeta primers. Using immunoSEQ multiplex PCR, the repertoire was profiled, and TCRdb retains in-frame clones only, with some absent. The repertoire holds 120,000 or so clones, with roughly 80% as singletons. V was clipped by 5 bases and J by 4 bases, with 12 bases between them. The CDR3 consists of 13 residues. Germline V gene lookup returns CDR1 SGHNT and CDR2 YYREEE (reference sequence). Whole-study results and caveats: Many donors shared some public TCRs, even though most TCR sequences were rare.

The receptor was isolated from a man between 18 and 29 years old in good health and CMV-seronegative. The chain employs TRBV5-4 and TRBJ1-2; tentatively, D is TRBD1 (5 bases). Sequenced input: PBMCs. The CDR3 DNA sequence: TGTGCCAGCAGTCTGGTAGGGGTCTATGGCTACACCTTC. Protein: CASSLVGVYGYTF. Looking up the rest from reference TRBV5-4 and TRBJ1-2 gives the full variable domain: ETGVTQSPTHLIKTRGQQVTLRCSSQSGHNTVSWYQQALGQGPQFIFQYYREEENGRGNFPPRFSGLQFPNYSSELNVNALELDDSALYLCASSLVGVYGYTFGSGTRLTVV.